Each of the 18 T cell receptor beta chains below was sequenced from the same sample in a study of CD8+ T cells in alopecia areata. Treatment specified: oral pan-JAK inhibitor, 5-10 mg twice daily. Extracted RNA was reverse transcribed into cDNA, the sequencing template. Method: immunoSEQ multiplex PCR; TCRdb's copy keeps in-frame clones and lacks some. This sample yields about 290,000 clones, of which 55% to 75% are seen a single time; under 2% belongs to the top ten. Sequencing was performed on CD4+ T cells sorted from blood, taken at week 24, from a patient treated with tofacitinib. The origin of the receptors is a human donor with alopecia areata.

Concerning this clone itself: Germline and junction disagree at one end, which may indicate a read error. The chain joins TRBV7-9 to TRBJ2-3, with 8 bases aligning to TRBD2. In germline, CDR1 is SEHNR, CDR2 FQNEAQ (reference sequence). The CDR3 consists of 16 residues. CDR3 region: CASSPEAGGILDTQYF. The CDR3 region has the DNA TGCGCCAGCAGCCCCGAGGCGGGGGGCATTCTAGATACGCAGTATTTT.

This clone has a handful of counts. The chain is built from TRBV7-2 and TRBJ2-1; no firm D call. The CDR3 covers 13 residues. CDR1 is SGHTA, CDR2 FQGNSA, per germline. V dropped 1 base and J dropped 5 bases, with 6 bases sitting between them. The CDR3 coding sequence is TGTGCCAGCAGCTTAGTTCCCCACAATGAGCAGTTCTTC. Residues: CASSLVPHNEQFF. The full variable domain, its missing parts supplied by reference TRBV7-2 and TRBJ2-1, is GAGVSQSPSNKVTEKGKDVELRCDPISGHTALYWYRQSLGQGLEFLIYFQGNSAPDKSGLPSDRFSAERTGGSVSTLTIQRTQQEDSAVYLCASSLVPHNEQFFGPGTRLTVL.

This clone has only a few counts. The chain joins TRBV6-5 to TRBJ2-2, with D possibly TRBD2 on 6 matching bases. Germline V gene data show CDR1 as MNHEY and CDR2 as SVGAGI. V lost 6 bases to trimming and J lost 6 bases, with 14 bases between them. The CDR3 extends over 14 amino acids. The CDR3 protein is CASRGLWGAGELFF. The CDR3 DNA is TGTGCCAGCAGGGGACTTTGGGGAGCCGGGGAGCTGTTTTTT.

The CDR3 region has the DNA TGTGCCACCAGCAGAGATGGGGGTCTCCAAGAGACCCAGTACTTC. It yields the protein CATSRDGGLQETQYF. V is TRBV15 and J is TRBJ2-5; perhaps D is TRBD1 or TRBD2 (5 bases each). The germline CDR1 and CDR2 sequences are LNHNV and YYDKDF (reference sequence). The CDR3 is 15 residues long. V gave up 0 bases and J gave up 1 base, with 9 bases separating them.

This rearrangement joins TRBV15 to TRBJ1-2; no firm D call. V lost 5 bases, J lost 7 bases, and 11 bases lay in between. CDR1 and CDR2 from the germline V gene are LNHNV and YYDKDF (reference sequence). This CDR3 region has 12 residues. The CDR3 loop is CATSPESSGYTF. The CDR3 bases are TGTGCCACCAGCCCAGAGAGCTCTGGCTACACCTTC.

This rearrangement joins TRBV5-1 to TRBJ2-1, with 11 bases identical to TRBD1. After removal of 5 bases from V and 4 bases from J, the junction contained 5 bases not matched to a gene. The CDR3 contains 15 residues. Germline V lookup: CDR1 SGHRS, CDR2 YFSETQ. CDR3 loop: CASRSGQGAYNEQFF. The CDR3 coding sequence is TGCGCCAGCAGATCCGGACAGGGGGCTTACAATGAGCAGTTCTTC.

This clone was observed a few times. For the CDR3, the DNA is TGTGCCAGCAGCGTAGTGGACACCCCGAATCAGCCCCAGCATTTT. As protein: CASSVVDTPNQPQHF. This chain uses TRBV9 with TRBJ1-5, with D perhaps TRBD1 (5 bases). The CDR3 spans 15 residues. From germline, CDR1 is SGDLS and CDR2 YYNGEE. Trimming took 0 bases from V and 4 from J, leaving 11 bases between them. Using reference TRBV9 and TRBJ1-5 for the parts outside the CDR3, the full variable domain is DSGVTQTPKHLITATGQRVTLRCSPRSGDLSVYWYQQSLDQGLQFLIQYYNGEERAKGNILERFSAQQFPDLHSELNLSSLELGDSALYFCASSVVDTPNQPQHFGDGTRLSIL.

The V and J genes are TRBV30 and TRBJ2-7, with 8 nucleotides matching TRBD2. There are 14 residues in the CDR3. The V and J ends lost 4 bases and 6 bases, in that order; junction bases with no gene match: 11. The germline gives CDR1 GTSNPN, CDR2 SVGIG (reference sequence). CDR3: CAWTQGLVRGEQYF. The CDR3 coding sequence is TGTGCCTGGACCCAGGGACTAGTGCGGGGCGAGCAGTACTTC.

This clone was seen only a few times. The rearrangement uses TRBV29-1 and TRBJ1-2, with D possibly TRBD1 on 5 matching bases. CDR1 and CDR2 (germline): SQVTM, ANQGSEA. The length of the CDR3 is 12 residues. Deletions cut 4 bases from V and 6 bases from J, with 12 bases between. The CDR3 DNA is TGCAGCGTTGTAGACGGGGCTCATGGCTACACCTTC. Its protein product is CSVVDGAHGYTF.

As for this clone: Other DNA sequences in the sample encode the same CDR3. The chain couples TRBV29-1 to TRBJ1-2; TRBD1 agrees at 7 bases. The CDR3 has 11 residues. The germline V gene encodes CDR1 SQVTM and CDR2 ANQGSEA. V gave up 4 bases and J gave up 6 bases; unmatched junction bases: 2. In nucleotides, the CDR3 is TGCAGCGTTGGACAGGGCGATGGCTACACCTTC. Translating it yields CSVGQGDGYTF.

This clone appeared a few times. The chain recombines TRBV15 with TRBJ2-7; possibly TRBD1 or TRBD2 for D (5 bases each). V shed 3 bases and J shed 0 bases, with 9 bases lying between them. The length of the CDR3 is 14 residues. Per the germline V gene, CDR1 is LNHNV and CDR2 is YYDKDF (reference sequence). CDR3 residues: CATSSRDVSYEQYF. CDR3 DNA: TGTGCCACCAGCAGCCGGGACGTCTCCTACGAGCAGTACTTC.

V and J are TRBV27 and TRBJ2-5; 9 positions match TRBD1. CDR1 and CDR2 from the germline V gene are MNHEY and SMNVEV (reference sequence). CDR3 size: 15 residues. V shed 6 bases and J 9 bases; nucleotides not matched to a gene: 14. This CDR3 reads CASSHGSGTGIPQYF. The CDR3 DNA reads as TGTGCCAGCAGCCACGGATCCGGGACAGGGATTCCCCAGTACTTC.

The chain carries TRBV28 and TRBJ1-6; D unresolved. Germline CDR1 is MDHEN and CDR2 is SYDVKM. V lost 5 bases and J lost 0, with 8 bases in between. The CDR3 has 15 residues. The CDR3 reads CASSMWSSYNSPLHF. The CDR3 nucleotides read TGTGCCAGCAGTATGTGGAGCTCCTATAATTCACCCCTCCACTTT.

V is TRBV30 and J is TRBJ2-5; no clear D gene. The CDR3 contains 13 residues. Germline assignment: CDR1 GTSNPN and CDR2 SVGIG (reference sequence). V was cut by 1 base and J by 7 bases, with 13 bases left in between. The CDR3 bases are TGTGCCTGGAGTGACAGTTGGGATGTGACCCAGTACTTC. Its protein product is CAWSDSWDVTQYF. Looking up the rest from reference TRBV30 and TRBJ2-5 gives the full variable domain: SQTIHQWPATLVQPVGSPLSLECTVEGTSNPNLYWYRQAAGRGLQLLFYSVGIGQISSEVPQNLSASRPQDRQFILSSKKLLLSDSGFYLCAWSDSWDVTQYFGPGTRLLVL.

The chain is built from TRBV29-1 and TRBJ2-5, with D possibly being TRBD2 (6 bases). In germline, CDR1 is SQVTM, CDR2 ANQGSEA. The V and J ends lost 5 bases and 5 bases respectively, with 18 bases between them. The CDR3 has 14 amino acids. CDR3 in DNA: TGCAGCGTTCAGGAACCTCCGGGGAGGGAGACCCAGTACTTC. This gives the protein CSVQEPPGRETQYF. The full variable domain, completed using reference TRBV29-1 and TRBJ2-5, is SAVISQKPSRDICQRGTSLTIQCQVDSQVTMMFWYRQQPGQSLTLIATANQGSEATYESGFVIDKFPISRPNLTFSTLTVSNMSPEDSSIYLCSVQEPPGRETQYFGPGTRLLVL.

V gene TRBV28 combines with J gene TRBJ2-7, with D possibly called TRBD1 or TRBD2 (5 bases each). The germline V gene encodes CDR1 MDHEN and CDR2 SYDVKM. V was cut by 6 bases and J by 1 base, with 16 bases left in between. The CDR3 loop spans 15 amino acids. The CDR3 bases are TGTGCCAGCAGGGTGCCCGGGACGGTTTCCTACGAGCAGTACTTC. Translation: CASRVPGTVSYEQYF.

This rearrangement joins TRBV30 to TRBJ1-3, with TRBD1 identical over 11 bases. Germline V gives CDR1 GTSNPN, CDR2 SVGIG (reference sequence). CDR3 size: 20 residues. V was pared by 3 bases and J by 0 bases, with 16 bases of the junction left unmatched. The DNA of the CDR3 is TGTGCCTGGAGAACAGACCCGGGACAGGGGGACTGGAGCTCTGGAAACACCATATATTTT. Translated, it gives CAWRTDPGQGDWSSGNTIYF.

The genes are TRBV5-1 and TRBJ2-3; 9 bases agree with TRBD1. The CDR3 runs to 16 residues. The J segment lost 6 bases and the V segment lost 3 bases, leaving 11 bases of the junction unmatched. Looked up from germline, CDR1 is SGHRS and CDR2 is YFSETQ. CDR3 DNA: TGCGCCAGCAGCTCGGGACAGGGAGGTTTAGGGGATACGCAGTATTTT. It encodes CASSSGQGGLGDTQYF.